This T cell receptor (beta chain) originates from a study of cytomegalovirus exposure and HLA in healthy donors (dated by TCRdb to about 2017). Broadly, across the study: According to an earlier analysis of 587 of the donors, about 179 million T cells yielded over 100 million unique TCR beta sequences and 276 Gb of sequence data. An early release covering roughly 640 HLA-typed donors comprised about 300 gigabases of sequencing data and around 86 million unique TCR sequences. Among the roughly 400 genotyped donors, approximately 77% belonged to the genetic ancestry cluster associated with self-reported Caucasian donors. The study aimed to test whether cataloging public T cell receptors could reveal signatures of past pathogen exposure. The study profiled the T cell repertoires of 500 to 800 subjects by immunosequencing and related them to cytomegalovirus serostatus. In addition to the first cohort of 650 to 750 subjects, a separate validation cohort of around 110 different subjects was used. To predict cytomegalovirus infection status, the study brought together high-throughput TCR immunosequencing, statistical association of individual TCRs with disease status, and machine learning. A later analysis re-analyzed previously published TCR beta repertoires from several hundred donors and added high-resolution HLA genotyping to study TCR occurrence patterns. The later analysis used no new phenotypic data to find candidate immune exposures, relying instead on TCR beta sequences and their occurrence across donors. To decide whether each TCR beta V gene segment behaved as functional or pseudogenic, an earlier analysis of fewer than 750 of the donors relied on high-throughput TCR beta sequencing. Donor age, sex, ethnicity and CMV serostatus were compiled alongside the repertoire data. A later genetic analysis took genome-wide SNP genotypes for about 55% of the 666 donors and used that subset as a discovery cohort. All discovery cohort repertoires had been generated using a single sequencing platform. HLA typing covered class I and class II loci at four-digit resolution. The number of typed donors differed by locus: about 620-640 for A, B, C, DRB1 and DQB1; approximately 540 for DQA1; 600 to 610 for DPA1; and roughly 450 for DPB1. Roughly 5 DR-DQ haplotypes were handled as single units for association and clustering, since linkage in the cohort was strong. Among some 400 genotyped donors of the cohort, an average of 235,054 unique TCR beta nucleotide sequences were sequenced per donor, roughly 20% of them non-productive.

V gives up 2 bases and J gives up 4 bases, and the segment between their germline ends measures 14 bases. As encoded in the germline V gene, CDR1 is SGHTA while CDR2 is FQGNSA. From its cysteine to its phenylalanine, the CDR3 spans 15 amino acids. The read is trimmed to its CDR3 DNA, 45 bases read in frame from base 1. The library relied on the immunoSEQ multiplex PCR assay. For the multiplex PCR, a mixture combining 60 forward primers for TCR Vbeta segments and 13 reverse primers for TCR Jbeta segments was used. The CDR3 region of rearranged TCR beta genes was amplified from genomic DNA with a multiplex PCR assay. The amplified TCR beta libraries were sequenced on the Illumina HiSeq System as 87-base-pair reads. The authors' analysis ran thus. A later analysis tallied about 77 million unique TCR beta chains across the 660 or so repertoires, and some 10 million of those chains were shared by two or more donors. A nearest-neighbor algorithm error-corrected the raw reads and collapsed the reads into unique sequences, merging closely related sequences to remove PCR and sequencing errors. CDR3 sequences were aligned to IMGT reference sequences to assign V, D and J gene segments. For a sequence to be retained, at least a six-nucleotide match to both a V gene segment and a J gene segment was required. A rearrangement was called productive if the CDR3 had no stop codons and remained in frame with V and J, and every other rearrangement was called non-productive. CDR3 was defined according to IMGT convention as the region running from the second conserved V-encoded cysteine to the conserved J-encoded phenylalanine. Sequences without an unambiguous match to a single V gene segment were excluded from the earlier analysis of approximately 600 of the donors. In an earlier analysis of about 590 of the donors, a V segment was called functional when productive rearrangements were above 56.7%, and segregating when the standard deviation between donors exceeded 5%. A statistical classification framework was built to diagnose cytomegalovirus status from the catalog of TCR beta chain sequences. A later analysis assigned V and J genes by comparing TCR nucleotide sequences with IMGT/GENE-DB human TR gene sequences. The TCRdist pipeline was used in a later analysis to assign CDR3 sequences and most-parsimonious VDJ recombination scenarios. In a later analysis, every TCR beta chain was defined by the combination of its CDR3 amino acid sequence and its V-gene family, and reads without a unique V-gene family were dropped. In a later analysis, approximately 640 highly shared, low-generation-probability nucleotide sequences were removed to address suspected cross-contamination and a sequencing artifact. In a later analysis, a clonal expansion index was calculated for each public chain from normalized within-repertoire ranks of inferred template counts. In a later analysis, generation probabilities were computed with a VDJ recombination model fitted to out-of-frame rearrangements, and the resulting probabilities were checked against IGoR. A later analysis scored TCR-TCR, TCR-HLA and TCR-CMV co-occurrence with hypergeometric tests, applying a repertoire-size bias correction to TCR pairs. False discovery rates were estimated in a later analysis by permuting HLA or CMV assignments 20 times. In a later analysis, co-occurring TCRs were grouped with DBSCAN, and TCRdist sequence similarity was added when clustering was performed within HLA-allele-positive subsets. Co-occurrence clustering excluded repertoires with fewer than 30,000 or more than 120,000 public chains, plus five with anomalous nucleotide sharing. The source is immuneACCESS, and TCRdb retained only in-frame sequences with V and J called. Part of the clones is not carried over; for the studies checked, unresolved V genes explain less than half of this, and the remainder is unexplained. D and trimming were read from the DNA, whereas the V and J calls and clone size are those reported in that table. The sample data list about 140,000 clones, and around four fifths of these were observed just once. The ten largest account for 3% to 4% of the sample.

On the study overall, not on this receptor specifically: An association between a missense DCLRE1C variant and V-gene and J-gene trimming of TCR beta chains was found in a later genetic analysis and replicated in an independent cohort. Most TCR sequences were seen in very few donors, while some public TCRs were found in many individuals. In a later analysis, several top co-occurrence clusters were reported to appear linked to parvovirus B19, influenza, CMV and Epstein-Barr virus. Only TCR beta chains were sequenced in this cohort, and the absence of alpha or paired-chain data limited detectable features. Because counts were too low, around 18 rarely observed V segments, including chromosome 9 orphons, were left out of the earlier analysis of roughly 600 of the donors. Because HLA typing was missing for some donors at each locus, association tests included only the typed subset. When HLA alleles, especially DR and DQ, strongly co-occurred, TCR associations were difficult to assign to individual alleles. A cluster of highly shared sequence variants was judged likely to represent a technical artifact of the sequencing pipeline. Compared with equally common non-associated chains, HLA-associated TCR beta chains in a later analysis were more clonally expanded and had lower generation probabilities. At a false discovery rate of 0.05, a later analysis linked 15,000 to 20,000 TCR beta sequences to specific HLA alleles. A few of the identified cytomegalovirus-associated TCR beta chains were confirmed in vitro to be specific for cytomegalovirus antigens. In a later analysis, most CMV-associated TCR beta chains were found to appear HLA-restricted, with HLA associations seemingly driven largely by CMV exposure. CMV serostatus was the only immune exposure information available for the cohort. An earlier analysis of approximately 530 of the donors showed that most TCR beta V segments appeared in productive rearrangements either about 90% or about 30% of the time, which broadly matched IMGT annotations. A further reported finding was that TCR beta sequences accurately predicted the HLA-A and HLA-B alleles for most subjects in the first cohort. Cytomegalovirus status was reported to be diagnosed by the classifier with high specificity and sensitivity in both the original and validation cohorts. Because the 87-base-pair reads could not distinguish some IMGT-functional V segments, including TRBV6-2 and TRBV6-3, those segments were excluded. Linkage disequilibrium might explain the correlated functional status among segregating V segments, but an unknown experimental factor could not be ruled out. A later genetic analysis reported fewer N-insertions in productive TCRs among donors in an Asian-associated ancestry cluster than the approximately 700-donor mean. According to the authors, the approach could potentially be generalized to other disease states and immunological phenotypes. The study gave a list of 150 to 200 TCR beta chains associated with cytomegalovirus. A later analysis found that TCR association rates varied across HLA loci, with DRB1 alleles showing the most associated TCRs and HLA-C alleles the fewest. Presence/absence analyses assumed roughly uniform sequencing depth across donors, an assumption that may not hold.

The table lists this clone with a count of one. Its antigen is still unknown. No much larger clone exists at a distance of one base, and base qualities are not known. The cohort consisted of some 730 healthy bone marrow donors. At the time of sampling, every cohort member was nominally healthy, though immune exposures that went unrecorded were likely present. The donor was CMV seronegative and belonged to the group of 352 seronegative cohort members. Every donor gave a peripheral blood sample, and the peripheral blood mononuclear cells from that sample were used for TCR beta sequencing. Genomic DNA extraction from the blood cell samples was performed with the Qiagen DNeasy Blood Extraction Kit.

This receptor was identified in a male donor in good health and CMV-seronegative. The chain is made from TRBV7-2 and TRBJ1-1; the D gene assignment is ambiguous. Sample: PBMCs. The DNA is TGTGCCAGCAGCTTAAGGAGCGGGCAGTTCACTGAAGCTTTCTTT. This codes for CASSLRSGQFTEAFF.